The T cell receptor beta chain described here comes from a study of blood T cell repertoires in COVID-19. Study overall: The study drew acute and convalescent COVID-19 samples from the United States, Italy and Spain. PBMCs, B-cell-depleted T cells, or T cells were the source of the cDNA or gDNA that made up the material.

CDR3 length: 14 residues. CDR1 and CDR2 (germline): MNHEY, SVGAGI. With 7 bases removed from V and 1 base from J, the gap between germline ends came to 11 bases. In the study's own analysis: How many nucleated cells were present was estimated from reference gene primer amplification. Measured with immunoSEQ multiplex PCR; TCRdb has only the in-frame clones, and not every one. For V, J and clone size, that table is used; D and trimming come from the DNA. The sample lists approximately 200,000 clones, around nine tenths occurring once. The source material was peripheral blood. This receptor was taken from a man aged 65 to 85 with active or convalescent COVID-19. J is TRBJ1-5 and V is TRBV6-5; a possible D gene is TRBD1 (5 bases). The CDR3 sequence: CASILGASNQPQHF. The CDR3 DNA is TGTGCCAGCATCCTAGGGGCGAGCAATCAGCCCCAGCATTTT.